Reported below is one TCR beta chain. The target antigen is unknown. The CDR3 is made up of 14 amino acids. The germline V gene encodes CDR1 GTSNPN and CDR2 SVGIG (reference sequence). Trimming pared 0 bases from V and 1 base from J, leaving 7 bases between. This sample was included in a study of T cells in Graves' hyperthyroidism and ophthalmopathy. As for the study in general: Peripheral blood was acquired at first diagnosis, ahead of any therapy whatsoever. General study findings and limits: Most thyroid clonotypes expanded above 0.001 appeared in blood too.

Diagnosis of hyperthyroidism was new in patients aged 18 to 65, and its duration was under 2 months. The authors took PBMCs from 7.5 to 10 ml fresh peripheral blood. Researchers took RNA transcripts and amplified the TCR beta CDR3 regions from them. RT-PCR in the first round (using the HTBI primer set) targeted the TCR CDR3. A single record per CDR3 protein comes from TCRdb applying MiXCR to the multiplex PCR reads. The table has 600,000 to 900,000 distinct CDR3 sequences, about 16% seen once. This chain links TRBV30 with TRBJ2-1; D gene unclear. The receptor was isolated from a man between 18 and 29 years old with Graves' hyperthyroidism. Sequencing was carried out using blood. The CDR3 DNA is TGTGCCTGGAGTGTACAACCGTCCTACAATGAGCAGTTCTTC. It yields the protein CAWSVQPSYNEQFF.